This T cell receptor beta chain was recorded in a study of cytomegalovirus exposure and HLA in healthy donors. Note on this clone: Its antigen is unknown.

Study findings and constraints: The authors confirmed in vitro that a few CMV-associated chains were specific for CMV antigens.

The CDR3 sequence is 17 residues long. V was trimmed by 1 base and J by 3 bases, leaving 15 bases between them. From germline, CDR1 is SEHNR and CDR2 FQNEAQ (reference sequence). In the PCR, 60 Vbeta and 13 Jbeta primers were used. The assay was immunoSEQ multiplex PCR, and TCRdb's table has in-frame clones only and misses some. Of about 190,000 clones listed, 81% are singletons. Material for sequencing was PBMCs. V is TRBV7-9 and J is TRBJ2-2; perhaps TRBD1 as D (7 bases). The TCR was taken from a man aged 50 to 59 in good health and CMV-seronegative. CDR3: CASSLVFSGGHTGELFF. The CDR3 DNA is TGTGCCAGCAGCTTAGTTTTTTCAGGGGGGCACACCGGGGAGCTGTTTTTT.